The 2 T cell receptor beta chains below come from one sample, sequenced in a study of blood T cell repertoires in COVID-19. Libraries were prepared by immunoSEQ multiplex PCR; TCRdb keeps only in-frame clonotypes and omits some of them. The sample has more than 85,000 clones; roughly 89% are singletons. The sequencing input was peripheral blood. The source of these receptors is a human donor with COVID-19, enrolled during active disease. The donor label of this sample is uncertain.

This chain uses TRBV9 with TRBJ1-3; 7 nucleotides agree with TRBD1. The CDR3 consists of 18 residues. Germline CDR1 is SGDLS and CDR2 is YYNGEE. With 0 bases clipped from V and 2 bases from J, the junction kept 11 bases outside the gene matches. CDR3 amino acids: CASSVDLQDRFAGNTIYF. CDR3 bases: TGTGCCAGCAGCGTAGATCTCCAGGACAGGTTTGCTGGAAACACCATATATTTT.

The rearrangement uses TRBV28 and TRBJ2-7; 7 nucleotides match TRBD1. The CDR3 runs to 14 residues. The trim removed 2 bases at V and 6 bases at J, leaving 7 bases unmatched. Germline V gene data show CDR1 as MDHEN and CDR2 as SYDVKM. This CDR3 reads CASSLAPNRGEQYF. DNA for the CDR3: TGTGCCAGCAGTTTAGCTCCCAACAGGGGCGAGCAGTACTTC.